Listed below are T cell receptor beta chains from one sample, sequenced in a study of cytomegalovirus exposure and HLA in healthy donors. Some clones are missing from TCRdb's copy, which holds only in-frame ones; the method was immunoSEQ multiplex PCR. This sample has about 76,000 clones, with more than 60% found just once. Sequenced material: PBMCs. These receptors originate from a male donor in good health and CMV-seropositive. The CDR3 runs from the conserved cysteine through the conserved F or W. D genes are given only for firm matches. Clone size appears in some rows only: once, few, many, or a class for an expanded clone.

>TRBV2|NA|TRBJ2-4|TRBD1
CASSEEGARAKNIQYF
TGTGCCAGCAGTGAAGAGGGGGCAAGAGCCAAAAACATTCAGTACTTC
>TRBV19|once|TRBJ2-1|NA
CASSIERGREQFF
TGTGCCAGTAGTATAGAGCGGGGCAGGGAGCAGTTCTTC
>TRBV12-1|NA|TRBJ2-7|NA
CASSLGTSGGASSYEQYF
TGTGCCAGCAGCTTAGGGACTAGCGGGGGCGCTAGCTCCTACGAGCAGTACTTC
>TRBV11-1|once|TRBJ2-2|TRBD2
CASSSHGTSFTGELFF
TGTGCCAGCAGCTCACACGGGACTAGCTTTACCGGGGAGCTGTTTTTT
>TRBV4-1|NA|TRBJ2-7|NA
CASSQANGFDYEQYF
TGCGCCAGCAGCCAAGCGAACGGTTTTGACTACGAGCAGTACTTC
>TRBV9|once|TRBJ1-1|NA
CASSVLTTPNTEAFF
TGTGCCAGCAGCGTCCTCACGACACCGAACACTGAAGCTTTCTTT
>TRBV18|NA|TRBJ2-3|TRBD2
CASSPPSFGGRGTDTQYF
TGTGCCAGCTCACCACCTAGCTTCGGCGGGAGGGGTACAGATACGCAGTATTTT
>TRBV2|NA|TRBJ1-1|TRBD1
CASRNRGNTEAFF
TGTGCCAGCAGAAACAGGGGAAACACTGAAGCTTTCTTT
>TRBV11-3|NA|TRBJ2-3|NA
CASSLGGSFADTQYF
TGTGCCAGCAGCTTAGGTGGGAGTTTCGCAGATACGCAGTATTTT
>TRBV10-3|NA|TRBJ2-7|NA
CAISDDGALSPYF
TGTGCCATCAGTGATGATGGGGCCCTCTCTCCGTACTTC
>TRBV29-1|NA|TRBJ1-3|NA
CSAQVGVFGNTIYF
TGCAGCGCACAAGTAGGGGTCTTCGGAAACACCATATATTTT
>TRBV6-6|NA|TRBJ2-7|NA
CASSSPQGSSYEQYF
TGTGCCAGCAGTTCCCCACAGGGTAGCTCCTACGAGCAGTACTTC
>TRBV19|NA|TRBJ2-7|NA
CASSIGGSYEQYF
TGTGCCAGTAGTATAGGCGGCAGCTACGAGCAGTACTTC
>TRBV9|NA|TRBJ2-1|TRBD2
CASSLSGSREQFF
TGTGCCAGCAGCCTGAGCGGGAGTCGAGAGCAGTTCTTC
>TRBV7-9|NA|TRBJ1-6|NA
CSSSYAGEGNSPLHF
TGTTCCAGCAGCTACGCCGGGGAGGGAAATTCACCCCTCCACTTT
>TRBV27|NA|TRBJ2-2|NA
CASTSQRTDNTGELFF
TGTGCCAGCACGTCTCAAAGGACAGATAACACCGGGGAGCTGTTTTTT
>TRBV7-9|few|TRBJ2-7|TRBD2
CASSLMTSAAYEQYF
TGTGCCAGCAGTCTCATGACTAGCGCCGCCTACGAGCAGTACTTC
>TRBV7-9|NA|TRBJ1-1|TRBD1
CASSSRADRVSTEAFF
TGTGCCAGCAGCAGCCGAGCGGACAGGGTGAGCACTGAAGCTTTCTTT
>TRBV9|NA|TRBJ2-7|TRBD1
CASSARDRAYEQYF
TGTGCCAGCAGCGCCCGAGACAGGGCCTACGAGCAGTACTTC
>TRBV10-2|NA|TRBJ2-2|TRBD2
CASSAPGGLAANTGELFF
TGCGCCAGCAGTGCCCCCGGGGGACTAGCGGCGAACACCGGGGAGCTGTTTTTT
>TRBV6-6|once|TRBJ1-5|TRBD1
CASSPQGSNQPQHF
TGTGCCAGCAGTCCACAGGGGAGCAATCAGCCCCAGCATTTT
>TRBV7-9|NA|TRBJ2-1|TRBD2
CASSPRVAGDNEQFF
TGTGCCAGCAGCCCCCGGGTAGCGGGAGACAATGAGCAGTTCTTC
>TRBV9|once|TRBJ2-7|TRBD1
CASSVSGTASYEQYF
TGTGCCAGCAGCGTCTCCGGGACAGCCTCCTACGAGCAGTACTTC
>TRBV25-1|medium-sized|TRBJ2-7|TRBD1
CASSGWDRASPYEQYF
TGTGCCAGCAGTGGGTGGGACAGGGCCTCTCCCTACGAGCAGTACTTC
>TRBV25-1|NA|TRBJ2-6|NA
CASMNSGSGANVLTF
TGTGCCAGCATGAACAGTGGCTCTGGGGCCAACGTCCTGACTTTC
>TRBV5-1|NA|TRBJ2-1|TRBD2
CASSVGLAGVYEQFF
TGCGCCAGCAGCGTCGGGCTAGCGGGGGTCTATGAGCAGTTCTTC
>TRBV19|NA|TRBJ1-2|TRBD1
CASNTGGQGPGYTF
TGTGCCAGTAACACAGGGGGCCAGGGCCCTGGCTACACCTTC
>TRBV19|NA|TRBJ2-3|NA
CASSIGRATDTQYF
TGTGCCAGTAGTATAGGCAGGGCCACAGATACGCAGTATTTT
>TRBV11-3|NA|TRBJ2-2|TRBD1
CASSLGGTGDTGELFF
TGTGCCAGCAGCTTAGGGGGGACAGGGGACACCGGGGAGCTGTTTTTT
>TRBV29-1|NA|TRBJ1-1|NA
CSVTRGQWNTEAFF
TGCAGCGTTACTCGAGGTCAGTGGAACACTGAAGCTTTCTTT
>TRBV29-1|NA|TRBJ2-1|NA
CSAARTAYNEQFF
TGCAGCGCCGCACGAACTGCCTACAATGAGCAGTTCTTC
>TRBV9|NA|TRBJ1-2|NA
CASNQSPEPNYGYTF
TGTGCCAGCAACCAATCCCCAGAACCTAACTATGGCTACACCTTC
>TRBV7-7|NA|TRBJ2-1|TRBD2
CASSLAGGREQFF
TGTGCCAGCAGCCTAGCGGGGGGGCGTGAGCAGTTCTTC
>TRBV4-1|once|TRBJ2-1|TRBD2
CASSQLTSGSFNEQFF
TGCGCCAGCAGCCAGCTCACTAGCGGGAGTTTCAATGAGCAGTTCTTC
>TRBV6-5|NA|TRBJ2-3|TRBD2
CASSRTGGTDTQYF
TGTGCCAGCAGTAGGACCGGGGGGACCGACACGCAGTATTTT
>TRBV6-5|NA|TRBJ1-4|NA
CASSPAGATNEKLFF
TGTGCCAGCAGCCCCGCGGGTGCAACTAATGAAAAACTGTTTTTT
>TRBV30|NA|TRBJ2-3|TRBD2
CAWRTLAGGTLSTDTQYF
TGTGCCTGGAGAACGCTAGCGGGGGGAACTCTTAGCACAGATACGCAGTATTTT